The sequence of this TCR beta chain was determined in a study of OX40 agonist ivuxolimab in advanced cancers. Broader study findings: Dosing at 0.1 to 3.0 mg/kg was accompanied by clonal expansion of CD4+ and CD8+ blood T cells by week 6.

It was autoimmune disease history or systemic immunosuppression that excluded patients. Clones were read by immunoSEQ multiplex PCR, and TCRdb kept only the in-frame ones, dropping some. The sample yields over 35,000 clones, about 88% seen once. This clone came up once. Its antigen is unidentified. V was pared by 2 bases and J by 2 bases, with 5 bases between. CDR1 and CDR2 (germline): SGHRS, YFSETQ. The CDR3 is 13 residues long. Sequenced material: CD4+ or CD8+ T cells sorted from blood, taken in a trial of the OX40 agonist ivuxolimab. The sequence was collected from an adult with an advanced solid tumor such as melanoma, head and neck, liver or kidney cancer. The V gene is TRBV5-1, the J gene TRBJ2-1; a weak D match, TRBD2 (5 bases). This chain's CDR3 is CASSLLAYNEQFF. CDR3 sequence (DNA): TGCGCCAGCAGCTTACTAGCCTACAATGAGCAGTTCTTC.